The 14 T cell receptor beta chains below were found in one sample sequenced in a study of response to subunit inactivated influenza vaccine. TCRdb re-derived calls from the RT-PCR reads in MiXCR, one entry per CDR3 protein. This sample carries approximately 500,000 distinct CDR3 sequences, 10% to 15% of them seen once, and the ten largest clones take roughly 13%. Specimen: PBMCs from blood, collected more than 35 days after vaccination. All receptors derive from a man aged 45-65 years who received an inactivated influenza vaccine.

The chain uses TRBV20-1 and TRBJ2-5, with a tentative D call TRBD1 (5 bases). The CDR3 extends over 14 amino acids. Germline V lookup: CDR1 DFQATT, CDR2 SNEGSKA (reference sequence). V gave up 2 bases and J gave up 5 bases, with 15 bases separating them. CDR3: CSARRQFVHETQYF. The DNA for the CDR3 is TGCAGTGCTAGAAGACAGTTCGTACACGAGACCCAGTACTTC.

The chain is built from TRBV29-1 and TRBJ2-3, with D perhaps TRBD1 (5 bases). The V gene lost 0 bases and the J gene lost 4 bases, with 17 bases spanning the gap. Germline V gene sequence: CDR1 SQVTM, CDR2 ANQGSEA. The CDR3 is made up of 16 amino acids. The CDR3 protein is CSVEDPDISRADTQYF. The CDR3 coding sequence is TGCAGCGTTGAAGACCCGGACATTTCCAGGGCAGATACGCAGTATTTT.

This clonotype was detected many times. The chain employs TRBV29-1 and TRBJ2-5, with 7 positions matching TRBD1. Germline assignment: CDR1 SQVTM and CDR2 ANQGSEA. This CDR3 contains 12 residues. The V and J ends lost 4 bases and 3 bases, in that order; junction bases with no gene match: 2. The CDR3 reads CSVGQGKETQYF. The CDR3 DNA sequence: TGCAGCGTTGGACAGGGAAAAGAGACCCAGTACTTC.

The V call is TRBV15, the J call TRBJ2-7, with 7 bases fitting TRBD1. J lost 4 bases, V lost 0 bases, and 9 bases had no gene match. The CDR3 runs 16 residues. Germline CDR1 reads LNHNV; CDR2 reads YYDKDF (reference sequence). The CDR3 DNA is TGTGCCACCAGCAGAGATCGAGACAGGGTCGAGTACGAGCAGTACTTC. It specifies CATSRDRDRVEYEQYF.

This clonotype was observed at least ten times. This CDR3 is CASSLEWTGPLHF. The DNA for the CDR3 is TGTGCCAGCAGCTTAGAGTGGACAGGACCCCTCCACTTT. This chain uses TRBV7-2 with TRBJ1-6, with 7 bases aligning to TRBD1. Germline-derived CDR1 and CDR2 are SGHTA and FQGNSA. V lost 1 base to trimming and J lost 12 bases; unmatched junction nucleotides: 3. This CDR3 contains 13 residues.

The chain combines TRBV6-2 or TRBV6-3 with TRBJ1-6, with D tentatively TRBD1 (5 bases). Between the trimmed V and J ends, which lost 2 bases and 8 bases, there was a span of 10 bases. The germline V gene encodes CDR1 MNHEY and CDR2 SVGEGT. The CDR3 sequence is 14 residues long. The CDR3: CASSYDSFYSPLHF. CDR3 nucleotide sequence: TGTGCCAGCAGTTACGACAGTTTCTATTCACCCCTCCACTTT.

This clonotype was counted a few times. CDR3 nucleotides: TGCGCCAGCAGCCCAGGGGGCGCAAGGTCAGATACGCAGTATTTT. Residues: CASSPGGARSDTQYF. The rearrangement uses TRBV5-1 and TRBJ2-3; TRBD1 matches at 8 bases. Germline lookup yields CDR1 SGHRS and CDR2 YFSETQ. After removal of 4 bases from V and 4 bases from J, the junction contained 8 bases not matched to a gene. This CDR3 is 15 amino acids long.

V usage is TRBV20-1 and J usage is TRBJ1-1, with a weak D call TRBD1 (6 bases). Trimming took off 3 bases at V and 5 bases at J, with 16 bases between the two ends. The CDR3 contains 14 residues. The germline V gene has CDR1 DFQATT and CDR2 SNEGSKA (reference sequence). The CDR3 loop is CSASGTGMGTEAFF. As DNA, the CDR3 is TGCAGTGCTAGTGGTACAGGGATGGGGACTGAAGCTTTCTTT.

The CDR3 sequence is CSARDRGLAGSYEQYF. The CDR3 region has the DNA TGCAGTGCTAGAGATAGAGGACTAGCGGGGAGTTACGAGCAGTACTTC. The chain is built from TRBV20-1 and TRBJ2-7; 12 nucleotides line up with TRBD2. J gave up 4 bases and V 0 bases, and 7 bases lay outside the gene matches. There are 16 residues in the CDR3. CDR1 is DFQATT, CDR2 SNEGSKA, per germline (reference sequence).

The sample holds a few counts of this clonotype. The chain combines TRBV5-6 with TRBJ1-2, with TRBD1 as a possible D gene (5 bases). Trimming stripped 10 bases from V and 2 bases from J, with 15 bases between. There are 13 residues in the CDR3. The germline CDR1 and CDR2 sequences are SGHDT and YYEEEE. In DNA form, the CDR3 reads TGTGCCGGAGCCCGGGACGGAAACTATGGCTACACCTTC. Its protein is CAGARDGNYGYTF.

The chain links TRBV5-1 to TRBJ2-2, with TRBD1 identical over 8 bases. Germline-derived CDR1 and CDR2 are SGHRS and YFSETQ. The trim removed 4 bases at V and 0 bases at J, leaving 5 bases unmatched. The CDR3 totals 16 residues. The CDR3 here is CASSVQGVANTGELFF. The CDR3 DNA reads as TGCGCCAGCAGCGTACAGGGGGTTGCGAACACCGGGGAGCTGTTTTTT. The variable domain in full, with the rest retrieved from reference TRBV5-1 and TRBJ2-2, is KAGVTQTPRYLIKTRGQQVTLSCSPISGHRSVSWYQQTPGQGLQFLFEYFSETQRNKGNFPGRFSGRQFSNSRSEMNVSTLELGDSALYLCASSVQGVANTGELFFGEGSRLTVL.

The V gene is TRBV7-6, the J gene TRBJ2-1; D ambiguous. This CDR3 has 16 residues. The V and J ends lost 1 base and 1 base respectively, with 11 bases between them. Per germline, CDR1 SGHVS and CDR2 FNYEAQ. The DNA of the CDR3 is TGTGCCAGCAGCTTAGTCCCAGTCCCGTCCTACAATGAGCAGTTCTTC. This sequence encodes CASSLVPVPSYNEQFF.

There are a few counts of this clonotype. CDR3 region: CASSLEPGVTYEQYF. CDR3 in DNA: TGCGCCAGCAGCTTGGAACCGGGGGTTACCTACGAGCAGTACTTC. This rearrangement joins TRBV5-1 to TRBJ2-7; perhaps TRBD2 as D (6 bases). CDR3 size: 15 residues. The V end lost 0 bases, the J end lost 2 bases, and 12 bases lay between the germline ends. The germline gives CDR1 SGHRS, CDR2 YFSETQ.

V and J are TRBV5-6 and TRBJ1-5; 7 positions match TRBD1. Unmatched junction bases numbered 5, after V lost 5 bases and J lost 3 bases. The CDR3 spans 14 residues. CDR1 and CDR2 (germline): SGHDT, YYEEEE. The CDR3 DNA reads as TGTGCCAGCAGGAGACAGGGTCTCAATCAGCCCCAGCATTTT. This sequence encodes CASRRQGLNQPQHF.